One and the same sample provided the 19 T cell receptor beta chains below, sequenced in a study of blood T cell repertoires in COVID-19. Assay used: immunoSEQ multiplex PCR; TCRdb lists only in-frame clones, some missing. The repertoire holds some 150,000 clones, with around nine tenths as singletons. The sequenced sample was peripheral blood. These receptors were obtained from a woman in her fifties or sixties with active or convalescent COVID-19.

This clone appeared a single time. This chain uses TRBV27 with TRBJ1-3; TRBD1 is a possible D gene (5 bases). Germline V gene sequence: CDR1 MNHEY, CDR2 SMNVEV (reference sequence). Trimming removed 2 bases at V and 4 bases at J, with 15 bases between. This CDR3 comprises 16 residues. The chain's CDR3 is CASSLGPGVKGNTIYF. The CDR3 DNA is TGTGCCAGCAGTTTAGGCCCGGGGGTAAAGGGAAACACCATATATTTT.

The V call is TRBV3-1 (or the pseudogene TRBV3-2), the J call TRBJ2-1; TRBD2 aligns across 8 bases. The CDR3 sequence is 17 residues long. Germline V lookup: CDR1 LGHDT, CDR2 YNNKEL (reference sequence). V lost 1 base, J lost 3 bases, and 8 bases stayed unmatched. The DNA for the CDR3 is TGTGCCAGCAGCCAAGTCTTCGGGGGGGCCGTCTACAATGAGCAGTTCTTC. It yields the protein CASSQVFGGAVYNEQFF.

The chain carries TRBV30 and TRBJ1-2, with 8 bases fitting TRBD1. J lost 7 bases, V lost 1 base, and 8 bases had no gene match. The germline V gene has CDR1 GTSNPN and CDR2 SVGIG (reference sequence). CDR3 length: 14 amino acids. As DNA, the CDR3 is TGTGCCTGGAGTGAGCCAGGGGGCTTTGGTGGCTACACCTTC. It is translated as CAWSEPGGFGGYTF.

The rearrangement uses TRBV18 and TRBJ1-2; D gene unclear. This CDR3 region has 15 residues. Germline V gene data show CDR1 as KGHSH and CDR2 as LQKENI. V lost 2 bases and J lost 0, with 10 bases in between. CDR3 residues: CASSPVAVSNYGYTF. CDR3 in DNA: TGTGCCAGCTCACCAGTCGCGGTATCTAACTATGGCTACACCTTC.

The table lists this clone with a few counts. The chain has TRBV3-1 (or the pseudogene TRBV3-2) and TRBJ2-2; D gene uncertain. Trimming took off 1 base at V and 2 bases at J, with 8 bases between the two ends. Germline CDR1 is LGHDT and CDR2 is YNNKEL (reference sequence). The CDR3 is 15 amino acids. CDR3 protein: CASSQVLFNTGELFF. The CDR3 DNA reads TGTGCCAGCAGCCAAGTTCTTTTTAACACCGGGGAGCTGTTTTTT.

The J gene is TRBJ2-4, the V gene TRBV7-9; D remains ambiguous. Trimming stripped 5 bases from V and 4 bases from J, with 6 bases between. Germline-derived CDR1 and CDR2 are SEHNR and FQNEAQ (reference sequence). The CDR3 spans 12 residues. For the CDR3, the DNA is TGTGCCAGCAGCCTTTTAAAAAACATTCAGTACTTC. This gives the protein CASSLLKNIQYF.

In this sample, this clone turned up once. The rearrangement uses TRBV27 and TRBJ2-2; D possibly corresponds to TRBD2 (6 bases). Germline CDR1 is MNHEY and CDR2 is SMNVEV (reference sequence). V was cut by 5 bases and J by 4 bases, with 14 bases left in between. This CDR3 is built from 15 residues. The CDR3 DNA is TGTGCCAGCAGTCCTCGGGACTTCCCCACCGGGGAGCTGTTTTTT. Translating gives CASSPRDFPTGELFF.

To note about this clone: Mismatch with germline at one junction end may stem from a read error. For the CDR3, the DNA is TGTGCCAGCAGCTTAGATTCGGGGAGGGGAAATCCGCCCCAGCATTTT. It yields the protein CASSLDSGRGNPPQHF. The V and J genes are TRBV7-9 and TRBJ1-5, with D possibly being TRBD1 (5 bases). This CDR3 spans 16 amino acids. CDR1 is SEHNR and CDR2 is FQNEAQ in the germline V gene (reference sequence). The full variable domain, in which reference TRBV7-9 and TRBJ1-5 provide the parts outside the CDR3, is DTGVSQNPRHKITKRGQNVTFRCDPISEHNRLYWYRQTLGQGPEFLTYFQNEAQLEKSRLLSDRFSAERPKGSFSTLEIQRTEQGDSAMYLCASSLDSGRGNPPQHFGDGTRLSIL.

The chain combines TRBV6-5 with TRBJ2-3; 9 nucleotides align to TRBD2. In germline, CDR1 is MNHEY, CDR2 SVGAGI. V shed 4 bases and J 5 bases; nucleotides not matched to a gene: 7. The CDR3 covers 15 residues. The CDR3 DNA sequence: TGTGCCAGCAGTTTTTTAGCGGGAGCAGAAGATACGCAGTATTTT. It is translated as CASSFLAGAEDTQYF.

V usage is TRBV6-6 and J usage is TRBJ2-5; no clear D gene. Deletions cut 6 bases from V and 5 bases from J, with 16 bases between. CDR1 is MNHNY, CDR2 SVGAGI, per germline (reference sequence). This CDR3 region has 14 residues. CDR3 residues: CASSPIYLEETQYF. The CDR3 DNA reads as TGTGCCAGCAGCCCTATATATCTGGAGGAGACCCAGTACTTC.

This chain connects TRBV12-3 or TRBV12-4 to TRBJ1-5; the D is unclear. With 5 bases removed from V and 5 bases from J, the gap between germline ends came to 10 bases. The length of the CDR3 is 13 residues. CDR3 DNA sequence: TGTGCCAGCAGTCCCCTCCGGGATCAGCCCCAGCATTTT. This encodes CASSPLRDQPQHF.

The V call is TRBV5-8, the J call TRBJ2-1, with 14 bases aligning to TRBD2. Per the germline V gene, CDR1 is SGHTS and CDR2 is YDEGEE. The CDR3 sequence is 15 residues long. V trimming: 4 bases; J trimming: 8 bases; junction bases outside the gene matches: 5. CDR3 protein: CASSPGLAGVDEQFF. CDR3 DNA: TGTGCCAGCAGCCCGGGACTAGCGGGAGTCGATGAGCAGTTCTTC. Full variable domain (missing parts from reference TRBV5-8 and TRBJ2-1): EAGVTQSPTHLIKTRGQQATLRCSPISGHTSVYWYQQALGLGLQFLLWYDEGEERNRGNFPPRFSGRQFPNYSSELNVNALELEDSALYLCASSPGLAGVDEQFFGPGTRLTVL.

This rearrangement joins TRBV5-1 to TRBJ2-1; 9 positions match TRBD1. J gave up 6 bases and V 2 bases, and 6 bases lay outside the gene matches. The CDR3 covers 15 residues. Germline assignment: CDR1 SGHRS and CDR2 YFSETQ. Here the CDR3 reads CASSFLGQGVNEQFF. CDR3 nucleotide sequence: TGCGCCAGCAGCTTTTTGGGACAGGGTGTCAATGAGCAGTTCTTC.

The chain employs TRBV11-2 and TRBJ1-1, with 10 nucleotides matching TRBD1. The germline V gene has CDR1 SGHAT and CDR2 FQNNGV. Losses at the gene ends were 3 bases for V and 0 bases for J; bases not matched to a gene: 7. The CDR3 totals 17 residues. Here the CDR3 reads CASSFRQGAKVNTEAFF. The CDR3 coding sequence is TGTGCCAGCAGCTTCCGACAGGGGGCGAAGGTGAACACTGAAGCTTTCTTT.

This chain joins TRBV5-1 and TRBJ1-6; D gene unclear. The CDR3 loop spans 16 amino acids. Deletions cut 2 bases from V and 0 bases from J, with 9 bases between. CDR1 and CDR2 (germline): SGHRS, YFSETQ. CDR3 loop: CASSLRESSYNSPLHF. CDR3 coding DNA: TGCGCCAGCAGCTTACGGGAGAGCTCCTATAATTCACCCCTCCACTTT.

The CDR3 region has the DNA TGCGCCAGCAGCCGGGGCGGGGGCACAGATACGCAGTATTTT. It translates to CASSRGGGTDTQYF. V gene TRBV4-1 combines with J gene TRBJ2-3, with D possibly TRBD2 on 6 matching bases. The CDR3 is 14 amino acids. V was trimmed by 4 bases and J by 1 base, leaving 9 bases between them. Germline assignment: CDR1 MGHRA and CDR2 YSYEKL.

The J gene is TRBJ2-1, the V gene TRBV5-5; D not certain. The V end lost 1 base, the J end lost 0 bases, and 8 bases lay between the germline ends. The V gene's germline CDR1 is SGHKS and CDR2 YYEKEE (reference sequence). The CDR3 totals 15 residues. CDR3 sequence reads: CASSLFKSSYNEQFF. In DNA form, the CDR3 reads TGTGCCAGCAGCTTGTTCAAGAGCTCCTACAATGAGCAGTTCTTC.

This chain connects TRBV11-2 to TRBJ2-3, with a tentative D call TRBD1 (5 bases). The CDR3 has 15 amino acids. Trimming took off 1 base at V and 3 bases at J, with 11 bases between the two ends. In germline, CDR1 is SGHAT, CDR2 FQNNGV. CDR3 DNA sequence: TGTGCCAGCAGCTTAGGTGGGGCCAAGACAGATACGCAGTATTTT. Protein: CASSLGGAKTDTQYF.

This rearrangement joins TRBV5-6 to TRBJ2-3; 8 nucleotides align to TRBD1. Trimming removed 0 bases from V and 6 bases from J; junction bases left unmatched: 12. The germline gives CDR1 SGHDT, CDR2 YYEEEE. The CDR3 extends over 17 amino acids. The CDR3 sequence: CASSLVSDRVPQDTQYF. CDR3 sequence (DNA): TGTGCCAGCAGCTTGGTCTCGGACAGGGTTCCTCAGGATACGCAGTATTTT. Supplemented by reference TRBV5-6 and TRBJ2-3, the full variable domain reads DAGVTQSPTHLIKTRGQQVTLRCSPKSGHDTVSWYQQALGQGPQFIFQYYEEEERQRGNFPDRFSGHQFPNYSSELNVNALLLGDSALYLCASSLVSDRVPQDTQYFGPGTRLTVL.